This TCR beta chain was observed in a study of graft-versus-host responses after intestinal transplantation. This clone has a single count. There are 15 residues in the CDR3. V lost 0 bases and J 2 bases, leaving 8 bases between the germline ends. CDR1 and CDR2 (germline): MNHNS, SASEGT. Plated together were around 200,000 CFSE-labeled responder cells and around 200,000 irradiated, violet-dye-labeled stimulator cells. Measured with immunoSEQ multiplex PCR; TCRdb has only the in-frame clones, and not every one. Of about 6,400 clones in the sample, approximately 21% were seen once. The input for sequencing was alloreactive CD4+ T cells from a mixed lymphocyte reaction culture, taken before transplantation. Subset meaning: CFSE-low proliferating T cells sorted from roughly six-day pre-transplant mixed lymphocyte reaction (GvH or HvG direction). V and J are TRBV6-1 and TRBJ1-3, with D possibly TRBD1 on 5 matching bases. The sequence was collected from a human patient who was an organ donor for intestinal transplantation. In DNA, the CDR3 is TGTGCCAGCAGTGAAGCATCCAGGGCTGGAAACACCATATATTTT. Translating it yields CASSEASRAGNTIYF.